Listed here are 16 T cell receptor beta chains from one sample, sequenced in a study of vaccination effects on CD4 cells after COVID-19. ViraFEST used viral peptide pools to expand antigen-specific CD4+ T cells before sequencing. The authors isolated CD4+ T cells after 10 days of culture. SARS-CoV-2 infection was confirmed by PCR in the person between March and December 2020. Participants were vaccinated with two doses of either the BNT162b2 or mRNA-1273 vaccine. Sequencing was performed with immunoSEQ multiplex PCR; in TCRdb, only in-frame clones are kept and a portion is missing. The sample contains 15,000 or so clones, approximately 78% of which appear only once. The antigens for these receptors are not known. The sequencing used CD4+ T cells from PBMCs cultured with HCoV-NL63 spike peptides, collected after COVID-19 vaccination. These receptors were collected from a human donor who had a prior SARS-CoV-2 infection.

This chain connects TRBV6-5 to TRBJ1-6; D is ambiguous. The CDR3 is 13 amino acids. V lost 6 bases, J lost 12 bases, and 15 bases lay in between. CDR1 is MNHEY and CDR2 is SVGAGI in the germline V gene. The DNA for the CDR3 is TGTGCCAGCAGATTTACAGTTTGGGTACCCCTCCACTTT. It translates to CASRFTVWVPLHF.

The rearrangement links TRBV7-3 to TRBJ2-7; possibly TRBD1 for D (6 bases). The CDR3 loop spans 13 amino acids. Germline CDR1 reads SGHTA; CDR2 reads FQGTGA. V dropped 4 bases and J dropped 4 bases, with 11 bases sitting between them. CDR3 coding DNA: TGTGCCAGCAGCTCCGGACAGACTTACGAGCAGTACTTC. This encodes CASSSGQTYEQYF. The whole variable domain, remainder taken from reference TRBV7-3 and TRBJ2-7, is GAGVSQTPSNKVTEKGKYVELRCDPISGHTALYWYRQSLGQGPEFLIYFQGTGAADDSGLPNDRFFAVRPEGSVSTLKIQRTERGDSAVYLCASSSGQTYEQYFGPGTRLTVT.

The rearrangement joins TRBV6-5 to TRBJ2-3, with D possibly being TRBD2 (7 bases). The length of the CDR3 is 14 residues. The V and J ends lost 6 bases and 4 bases respectively, with 14 bases between them. Looked up from germline, CDR1 is MNHEY and CDR2 is SVGAGI. The CDR3 sequence is CASRRGGAADTQYF. CDR3 sequence (DNA): TGTGCCAGCAGGAGGGGGGGGGCGGCAGATACGCAGTATTTT.

The chain joins TRBV6-1 to TRBJ1-2; D gene uncertain. The V gene's germline CDR1 is MNHNS and CDR2 SASEGT. V was cut by 5 bases and J by 3 bases, with 10 bases left in between. The CDR3 runs 13 residues. This CDR3 is CASSPTDYYGYTF. In DNA form, the CDR3 reads TGTGCCAGCAGTCCAACAGATTACTATGGCTACACCTTC.

This chain joins TRBV4-1 and TRBJ1-4; 9 bases match TRBD1. The V gene's germline CDR1 is MGHRA and CDR2 YSYEKL. Trimming removed 1 base from V and 5 bases from J; junction bases left unmatched: 2. The CDR3 is made up of 15 amino acids. The CDR3 loop is CASSQGDRDNEKLFF. The CDR3 nucleotides read TGCGCCAGCAGCCAAGGGGACAGGGACAATGAAAAACTGTTTTTT.

This chain connects TRBV15 to TRBJ2-5; D is possibly TRBD1 (5 bases). Trimming took off 5 bases at V and 5 bases at J, with 12 bases between the two ends. The CDR3 is 13 residues long. CDR1 LNHNV and CDR2 YYDKDF come from the germline V gene (reference sequence). CDR3 protein: CATSQGLVETQYF. The CDR3 nucleotides read TGTGCCACCAGCCAGGGATTGGTTGAGACCCAGTACTTC.

CDR3 loop: CASSELGSPFNEQYF. The CDR3 nucleotides read TGTGCCAGCAGTGAACTGGGGTCCCCTTTTAACGAGCAGTACTTC. The chain joins TRBV25-1 to TRBJ2-7, with no clear D. The germline V gene has CDR1 MGHDK and CDR2 SYGVNS. The CDR3 spans 15 residues. Trimming took 2 bases from V and 5 from J, leaving 16 bases between them.

V and J are TRBV7-2 and TRBJ2-1; no reliable D call. CDR1 is SGHTA, CDR2 FQGNSA, per germline. The length of the CDR3 is 16 residues. V was shortened by 5 bases and J by 2 bases, with 16 bases between the two germline ends. As DNA, the CDR3 is TGTGCCAGCAGCCGGAGATTTGGGGTCGCCTACAATGAGCAGTTCTTC. It encodes CASSRRFGVAYNEQFF. Looking up the rest from reference TRBV7-2 and TRBJ2-1 gives the full variable domain: GAGVSQSPSNKVTEKGKDVELRCDPISGHTALYWYRQSLGQGLEFLIYFQGNSAPDKSGLPSDRFSAERTGGSVSTLTIQRTQQEDSAVYLCASSRRFGVAYNEQFFGPGTRLTVL.

The rearrangement joins TRBV21-1 to TRBJ1-1. TRBV21-1 is a recognized pseudogene. This CDR3 is 14 amino acids long. The CDR3 DNA is TGTGCCAGCAGCAGTGAAGGCGGGAACACTGAAGCTTTCTTT. Protein sequence: CASSSEGGNTEAFF.

The chain carries TRBV6-5 and TRBJ1-1; the D is unclear. Between the trimmed V and J ends, which lost 0 bases and 3 bases, there was a span of 11 bases. CDR3 size: 15 residues. Germline V CDR1 and CDR2: MNHEY, SVGAGI. The CDR3 reads CASSYSRTVDTEAFF. The CDR3 bases are TGTGCCAGCAGTTACTCGAGGACCGTTGACACTGAAGCTTTCTTT.

The V gene is TRBV18, the J gene TRBJ2-1; 11 bases align to TRBD2. Trimming cost V 4 bases and J 4 bases; bases outside gene matches: 3. CDR1 and CDR2 from the germline V gene are KGHSH and LQKENI. This CDR3 contains 15 residues. The chain's CDR3 is CASSQGLADYNEQFF. CDR3 DNA: TGTGCCAGCTCACAGGGACTAGCGGATTACAATGAGCAGTTCTTC.

This chain uses TRBV10-2 with TRBJ1-1, with D uncertain. The V gene's germline CDR1 is WSHSY and CDR2 SAAADI. There are 14 residues in the CDR3. Trimming removed 6 bases at V and 1 base at J, with 12 bases between. DNA for the CDR3: TGCGCCAGCAGCCGACAAGGGAAGAACACTGAAGCTTTCTTT. It translates to CASSRQGKNTEAFF.

The CDR3 DNA sequence: TGTGCCAGCAGTGGAGGAAGGGCAGGGGGCCGCTACGAGCAGTACTTC. It is translated as CASSGGRAGGRYEQYF. The chain links TRBV6-1 to TRBJ2-7; 8 nucleotides match TRBD1. V shed 4 bases and J 3 bases; nucleotides not matched to a gene: 11. This CDR3 has 16 amino acids. Germline V gene data show CDR1 as MNHNS and CDR2 as SASEGT.

This clone has only a few counts. The rearrangement uses TRBV6-1 and TRBJ1-5; no clear D gene. Trimming removed 3 bases from V and 2 bases from J, with 5 bases in between. The germline gives CDR1 MNHNS, CDR2 SASEGT. This CDR3 has 13 residues. CDR3 in amino acids: CASSDQGNQPQHF. The DNA for the CDR3 is TGTGCCAGCAGTGATCAGGGCAATCAGCCCCAGCATTTT.

The chain couples TRBV23-1 to TRBJ2-3; D not resolved. TRBV23-1 is treated as an ORF (open reading frame) with a function not yet certain. The CDR3 length is 16 residues. Trimming removed 6 bases from V and 4 bases from J, with 20 bases in between. As DNA, the CDR3 is TGCGCCAGCAGAGATTGTCCCCCCGACACATCAGATACGCAGTATTTT. Its protein is CASRDCPPDTSDTQYF.

The chain couples TRBV7-2 to TRBJ2-1; D remains unclear. CDR3 size: 12 residues. V was pared by 3 bases and J by 9 bases, with 9 bases between. Germline CDR1 SGHTA, CDR2 FQGNSA. The CDR3 sequence: CASSFSVGEQFF. CDR3 coding DNA: TGTGCCAGCAGCTTTTCTGTGGGTGAGCAGTTCTTC. The variable domain in full, completed from reference TRBV7-2 and TRBJ2-1, reads GAGVSQSPSNKVTEKGKDVELRCDPISGHTALYWYRQSLGQGLEFLIYFQGNSAPDKSGLPSDRFSAERTGGSVSTLTIQRTQQEDSAVYLCASSFSVGEQFFGPGTRLTVL.